Following are 29 T cell receptor beta chains from one sample sequenced in a study of cytotoxic CD8 clonotypes in ibrutinib-treated CLL. The method was immunoSEQ multiplex PCR; TCRdb's version includes in-frame clones alone and lacks a portion of them. Of tens of thousands of clones in the sample, 90% are singletons; the top ten hold around 3.1%. This specimen was PBMCs, taken after 12 months of ibrutinib treatment. The receptors were gathered from a human donor with chronic lymphocytic leukemia.

The chain is built from TRBV4-3 and TRBJ2-3; 7 nucleotides match TRBD1. The V gene end was trimmed by 4 bases and the J gene end by 4 bases; junction bases not matched to a gene: 11. CDR1 and CDR2 (germline): LGHNA, YSLEER. The CDR3 spans 16 residues. The CDR3 reads CASSLHRTGIADTQYF. CDR3 DNA: TGCGCCAGCAGCCTGCATAGGACAGGCATCGCAGATACGCAGTATTTT.

The chain recombines TRBV5-1 with TRBJ2-5, with no clear D. Germline CDR1 is SGHRS and CDR2 is YFSETQ. Trimming removed 4 bases at V and 5 bases at J, with 6 bases between. The CDR3 contains 11 residues. In DNA form, the CDR3 reads TGCGCCAGCAGCGTGGGGGAGACCCAGTACTTC. Its protein is CASSVGETQYF.

CDR3: CASSEAGRRYNEQFF. CDR3 nucleotides: TGTGCCAGCAGTGAGGCGGGACGCCGCTACAATGAGCAGTTCTTC. This chain connects TRBV25-1 to TRBJ2-1; perhaps TRBD2 as D (6 bases). This CDR3 has 15 amino acids. V lost 3 bases to trimming and J lost 3 bases, with 12 bases between them. Germline V gene lookup returns CDR1 MGHDK and CDR2 SYGVNS.

The chain couples TRBV10-1 to TRBJ2-2; the D is unclear. Germline assignment: CDR1 WNHNN and CDR2 SYGVQD (reference sequence). This CDR3 comprises 16 residues. V lost 0 bases to trimming and J lost 1 base, with 9 bases between them. CDR3: CASSESVVRNTGELFF. DNA of the CDR3: TGCGCCAGCAGTGAGTCGGTGGTCAGGAACACCGGGGAGCTGTTTTTT.

This chain joins TRBV6-1 and TRBJ2-1; unclear D gene. The germline V gene has CDR1 MNHNS and CDR2 SASEGT. The CDR3 totals 13 residues. V was trimmed by 4 bases and J by 6 bases, leaving 10 bases between them. Written as DNA, the CDR3 is TGTGCCAGCAGTGCCCTTTCTAGCAATGAGCAGTTCTTC. The encoded protein is CASSALSSNEQFF.

The chain has TRBV7-7 and TRBJ1-1, with unresolved D. The CDR3 length is 13 residues. Germline assignment: CDR1 SSHAT and CDR2 FNYEAQ (reference sequence). V dropped 5 bases and J dropped 6 bases, with 13 bases sitting between them. This CDR3 is CASSPLGLSEAFF. In nucleotides, the CDR3 is TGTGCCAGCAGCCCCTTAGGGTTATCTGAAGCTTTCTTT.

CDR3 loop: CASWKDQLSKYF. CDR3 bases: TGTGCCAGCTGGAAAGACCAACTGAGCAAGTACTTC. V is TRBV6-1 and J is TRBJ2-7, with D hard to call. V was cut by 8 bases and J by 11 bases, with 19 bases left in between. From germline, CDR1 is MNHNS and CDR2 SASEGT. The CDR3 consists of 12 residues.

The chain combines TRBV6-6 with TRBJ2-1; D is unclear. This CDR3 spans 12 amino acids. CDR1 MNHNY and CDR2 SVGAGI come from the germline V gene (reference sequence). Trimming removed 8 bases from V and 4 bases from J, with 9 bases in between. Here the CDR3 reads CASWADYNEQFF. In nucleotides, the CDR3 is TGTGCCAGCTGGGCAGATTACAATGAGCAGTTCTTC.

The genes are TRBV29-1 and TRBJ2-5; either TRBD1 or TRBD2 may supply D (5 bases each). The ends were cut back, 4 bases at V and 5 bases at J, with 14 bases in the middle. In germline, CDR1 is SQVTM, CDR2 ANQGSEA. This CDR3 spans 13 amino acids. The CDR3 here is CSVAGAPQETQYF. The CDR3 DNA reads TGCAGCGTTGCCGGGGCGCCGCAGGAGACCCAGTACTTC.

This sequence joins TRBV5-6 and TRBJ1-4; 7 bases agree with TRBD1. Trimming at V came to 1 base and at J to 10 bases, leaving 10 bases not matched to a gene. Germline CDR1 and CDR2: SGHDT and YYEEEE. CDR3 size: 15 residues. In DNA, the CDR3 is TGTGCCAGCAGCTTGACAGGGGCTAGTTGGGTAAAACTGTTTTTT. Protein: CASSLTGASWVKLFF.

The chain links TRBV4-1 to TRBJ1-1, with no clear D. The germline CDR1 and CDR2 sequences are MGHRA and YSYEKL. This CDR3 comprises 16 residues. V was clipped by 4 bases and J by 5 bases, with 20 bases between them. CDR3 protein: CASSRAGQSKVTEAFF. In DNA, the CDR3 is TGCGCCAGCAGCCGAGCAGGTCAGAGCAAGGTTACTGAAGCTTTCTTT.

The J gene is TRBJ1-1, the V gene TRBV5-1; TRBD1 matches 9 bases. Losses at the gene ends were 3 bases for V and 4 bases for J; bases not matched to a gene: 16. This CDR3 has 18 amino acids. Germline CDR1 reads SGHRS; CDR2 reads YFSETQ. DNA for the CDR3: TGCGCCAGCAGCTCCGGGACAGGGTACGGTTTTGCAGGCACTGAAGCTTTCTTT. Its translation: CASSSGTGYGFAGTEAFF.

This clone was detected a few times. V gene TRBV4-1 combines with J gene TRBJ1-2; 11 bases match TRBD1. Germline V CDR1 and CDR2: MGHRA, YSYEKL. J was trimmed by 5 bases and V by 5 bases; bases with no gene match: 7. The CDR3 has 15 amino acids. CDR3 DNA: TGCGCCAGCAGCACCGGGACAGGGGGACCGTATGGCTACACCTTC. It translates to CASSTGTGGPYGYTF.

The chain links TRBV11-3 to TRBJ2-2; 8 bases match TRBD2. This CDR3 has 16 residues. Per the germline V gene, CDR1 is SGHNT and CDR2 is YENEEA. V lost 5 bases to trimming and J lost 5 bases; unmatched junction nucleotides: 10. The CDR3 loop is CASSPGVLAGTGELFF. The CDR3 bases are TGTGCCAGCAGCCCCGGGGTGTTAGCGGGGACCGGGGAGCTGTTTTTT.

The chain uses TRBV7-3 and TRBJ2-3; D is ambiguous. The germline gives CDR1 SGHTA, CDR2 FQGTGA. The length of the CDR3 is 11 residues. V lost 5 bases and J 3 bases, leaving 3 bases between the germline ends. The CDR3 DNA is TGTGCCAGCAGCACAACAGATACGCAGTATTTT. As protein: CASSTTDTQYF. Full variable domain (outside the CDR3, taken from reference TRBV7-3 and TRBJ2-3): GAGVSQTPSNKVTEKGKYVELRCDPISGHTALYWYRQSLGQGPEFLIYFQGTGAADDSGLPNDRFFAVRPEGSVSTLKIQRTERGDSAVYLCASSTTDTQYFGPGTRLTVL.

The chain links TRBV5-1 to TRBJ1-3; TRBD1 matches 9 bases. Unmatched junction bases numbered 7, after V lost 3 bases and J lost 0 bases. The CDR3 runs 17 residues. Germline V lookup: CDR1 SGHRS, CDR2 YFSETQ. Written as DNA, the CDR3 is TGCGCCAGCAGCTCAACCGGGACAGGGCGCTCTGGAAACACCATATATTTT. This translates into CASSSTGTGRSGNTIYF.

A single count supports this clone. V gene TRBV19 combines with J gene TRBJ1-5; the D is unclear. The V gene lost 7 bases and the J gene lost 0 bases, with 10 bases spanning the gap. This CDR3 region has 14 residues. Germline V CDR1 and CDR2: LNHDA, SQIVND (reference sequence). CDR3 region: CASTVRGSNQPQHF. The CDR3 DNA reads TGTGCCAGTACTGTCCGCGGTAGCAATCAGCCCCAGCATTTT.

The V call is TRBV4-1, the J call TRBJ2-7; no firm D call. This CDR3 contains 13 residues. Between the trimmed V and J ends, which lost 0 bases and 3 bases, there was a span of 6 bases. Germline CDR1 is MGHRA and CDR2 is YSYEKL. In DNA form, the CDR3 reads TGCGCCAGCAGCCAAGAATGGGACTACGAGCAGTACTTC. Translation: CASSQEWDYEQYF.

V is TRBV5-1 and J is TRBJ2-6; the D gene is possibly TRBD1 (5 bases). Germline V lookup: CDR1 SGHRS, CDR2 YFSETQ. Between the trimmed V and J ends, which lost 2 bases and 0 bases, there was a span of 9 bases. CDR3 length equals 16 residues. CDR3 sequence (DNA): TGCGCCAGCAGCTTCAGGGATTACTCTGGGGCCAACGTCCTGACTTTC. Translation gives CASSFRDYSGANVLTF. Variable domain in full (rest from reference TRBV5-1 and TRBJ2-6): KAGVTQTPRYLIKTRGQQVTLSCSPISGHRSVSWYQQTPGQGLQFLFEYFSETQRNKGNFPGRFSGRQFSNSRSEMNVSTLELGDSALYLCASSFRDYSGANVLTFGAGSRLTVL.

The V and J genes are TRBV4-3 and TRBJ2-3; TRBD2 is a possible D gene (6 bases). Germline CDR1 LGHNA, CDR2 YSLEER. The CDR3 runs to 14 residues. V was shortened by 3 bases and J by 6 bases, with 13 bases between the two germline ends. CDR3: CASSQKLARDTQYF. Written as DNA, the CDR3 is TGCGCCAGCAGCCAGAAACTAGCACGGGATACGCAGTATTTT.

The chain is built from TRBV19 and TRBJ2-7; 7 bases line up with TRBD1. The CDR3 loop spans 15 amino acids. Germline V CDR1 and CDR2: LNHDA, SQIVND (reference sequence). Germline trimming cut 5 bases from V and 4 bases from J; bases unmatched to any gene: 11. DNA of the CDR3: TGTGCCAGTAGTGCCCAATCCGGGACAGCTTACGAGCAGTACTTC. Its protein is CASSAQSGTAYEQYF.

CDR3 nucleotide sequence: TGTGCCACCAGCGGCGACAGGGGGTGGGATACGCAGTATTTT. This encodes CATSGDRGWDTQYF. The chain employs TRBV15 and TRBJ2-3, with TRBD1 matching over 9 bases. The ends lost 5 bases at V and 6 bases at J; junction bases unmatched: 6. Germline V gene sequence: CDR1 LNHNV, CDR2 YYDKDF (reference sequence). The length of the CDR3 is 14 residues.

This clone was seen once. The rearrangement uses TRBV19 and TRBJ1-5; D gene ambiguous. The germline gives CDR1 LNHDA, CDR2 SQIVND (reference sequence). Trimming shortened V by 0 bases and J by 3 bases, and 9 bases separated the two germline ends. The CDR3 totals 15 residues. The CDR3 nucleotides are TGTGCCAGTAGTATAGAACCAGAAGACAATCAGCCCCAGCATTTT. This codes for CASSIEPEDNQPQHF.

The chain uses TRBV6-5 and TRBJ2-1, with D tentatively TRBD2 (5 bases). Germline V lookup: CDR1 MNHEY, CDR2 SVGAGI. Trimming cost V 0 bases and J 9 bases, with 9 bases left between them. The length of the CDR3 is 13 residues. This CDR3 is CASSYSRGSEQFF. The CDR3 DNA reads as TGTGCCAGCAGTTACTCTCGAGGGAGTGAGCAGTTCTTC.

The chain combines TRBV5-1 with TRBJ1-2, with 9 bases that match TRBD1. Per the germline V gene, CDR1 is SGHRS and CDR2 is YFSETQ. V shed 2 bases and J 4 bases; nucleotides not matched to a gene: 6. CDR3 length equals 15 residues. CDR3 sequence reads: CASSFEQGAIYGYTF. The CDR3 DNA reads TGCGCCAGCAGCTTTGAACAGGGGGCGATCTATGGCTACACCTTC. The full variable domain, its missing parts supplied by reference TRBV5-1 and TRBJ1-2, is KAGVTQTPRYLIKTRGQQVTLSCSPISGHRSVSWYQQTPGQGLQFLFEYFSETQRNKGNFPGRFSGRQFSNSRSEMNVSTLELGDSALYLCASSFEQGAIYGYTFGSGTRLTVV.

This chain uses TRBV5-8 with TRBJ1-2; a possible D gene is TRBD1 (5 bases). Germline loops: CDR1 SGHTS, CDR2 YDEGEE. The germline V and J ends were trimmed by 0 bases and 6 bases, with 18 bases remaining between them. This CDR3 has 16 residues. The CDR3 sequence is CASSLGWNRQKDGYTF. In DNA form, the CDR3 reads TGTGCCAGCAGCTTGGGTTGGAACAGGCAAAAGGATGGCTACACCTTC.

This chain connects TRBV6-5 to TRBJ1-5; D remains unclear. Trimming pared 0 bases from V and 7 bases from J, leaving 10 bases between. Germline-derived CDR1 and CDR2 are MNHEY and SVGAGI. CDR3 size: 14 residues. CDR3 coding DNA: TGTGCCAGCAGTTACTCGACTGGGGTACAGCCCCAGCATTTT. Protein: CASSYSTGVQPQHF.

This clone appeared a single time. The rearrangement links TRBV5-8 to TRBJ2-1, with D possibly matching TRBD1 (7 bases). Trimming removed 5 bases at V and 4 bases at J, with 13 bases between. Per germline, CDR1 SGHTS and CDR2 YDEGEE. The CDR3 is 14 residues long. CDR3 sequence reads: CASRRDRAYNEQFF. The CDR3 nucleotides are TGTGCCAGCAGGCGGGACAGAGCGTACAATGAGCAGTTCTTC. Based on the CDR3 plus reference TRBV5-8 and TRBJ2-1, the full variable domain is EAGVTQSPTHLIKTRGQQATLRCSPISGHTSVYWYQQALGLGLQFLLWYDEGEERNRGNFPPRFSGRQFPNYSSELNVNALELEDSALYLCASRRDRAYNEQFFGPGTRLTVL.

The chain employs TRBV25-1 and TRBJ2-7, with a weak D call TRBD1 (6 bases). The germline V gene has CDR1 MGHDK and CDR2 SYGVNS. The CDR3 contains 12 residues. Trimming removed 7 bases from V and 9 bases from J, with 16 bases in between. CDR3 protein: CASMGASVVQYF. Written as DNA, the CDR3 is TGTGCCAGCATGGGGGCTTCGGTGGTGCAGTACTTC.